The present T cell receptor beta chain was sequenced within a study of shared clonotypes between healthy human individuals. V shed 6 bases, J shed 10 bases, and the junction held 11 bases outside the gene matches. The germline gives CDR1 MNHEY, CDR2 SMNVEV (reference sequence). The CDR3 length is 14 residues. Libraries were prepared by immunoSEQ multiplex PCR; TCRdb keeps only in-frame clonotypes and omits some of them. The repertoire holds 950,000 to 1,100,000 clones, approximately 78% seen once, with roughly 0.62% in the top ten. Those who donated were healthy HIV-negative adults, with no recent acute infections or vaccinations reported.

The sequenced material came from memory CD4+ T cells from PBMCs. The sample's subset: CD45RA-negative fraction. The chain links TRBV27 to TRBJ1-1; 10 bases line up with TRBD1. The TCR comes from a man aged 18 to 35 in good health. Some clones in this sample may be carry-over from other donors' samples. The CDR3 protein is CASSPSPGDRGAFF. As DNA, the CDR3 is TGTGCCAGCAGCCCCTCCCCGGGGGACAGGGGAGCTTTCTTT.